These T cell receptor beta chains were read from a single sample in a study of patients and donors after allogeneic stem cell transplantation. One entry per CDR3 protein, called by TCRdb with MiXCR from the RT-PCR reads. The sample holds around 160,000 distinct CDR3 sequences, approximately 28% seen once. The source material was blood, either unsorted or a sorted T cell fraction (not recorded which). These receptors all stem from a human donor who was either an allogeneic HSCT recipient or a stem cell or donor lymphocyte infusion donor (not recorded which). It is not recorded whose cells these are; they may come from a transplant donor. Both conserved end residues are part of each CDR3. The size of a clone is reported for some rows only, either as once, few or many, or as a class for expanded clones.

cdr3_aa	v_call	j_call	clone_size
CASSYGERNGYTF	TRBV6-5	TRBJ1-2	few
CASSQHGLNTEAFF	TRBV27	TRBJ1-1	few
CATKRALNTEAFF	TRBV7-3	TRBJ1-1	.
CASRGVRAGDYEQYF	TRBV27	TRBJ2-7	.
CASSFGTGAKGPQHF	TRBV27	TRBJ1-5	few
CASSLRNGDEQFF	TRBV7-2	TRBJ2-1	few
CASSFRGDRQETQYF	TRBV5-1	TRBJ2-5	few
CAISSGSGNTIYF	TRBV10-3	TRBJ1-3	.
CASSIPVGTVNTEAFF	TRBV19	TRBJ1-1	.
CASSDLWGFGELFF	TRBV7-9	TRBJ2-2	.
CASSLGGDEQYF	TRBV7-6	TRBJ2-7	.
CASSWTNNQPQHF	TRBV6-5	TRBJ1-5	few
CASSLGSWNTEAFF	TRBV11-2	TRBJ1-1	.
CASSREAEQFF	TRBV3-1	TRBJ2-1	.
CASSPPMGTSYEQYF	TRBV3-1	TRBJ2-7	.
CASSYGHRVEHYNEQFF	TRBV6-5	TRBJ2-1	few
CSVPGQLNTGELFF	TRBV29-1	TRBJ2-2	few